This TCR beta chain was recovered during a study of blood T cells in healthy people across ages. Findings and limits, study-wide: Strong correlation existed between TCR beta diversity and naive T cell percentage.

Next came a second PCR, run for roughly 6 to 11 cycles, which used a sample-barcoded 5' primer along with a J-beta primer mix. TCRdb re-called the 5' RACE reads through MiXCR, storing one row per CDR3 protein. Of around 1,700,000 distinct CDR3 sequences listed, roughly 30% were seen once; the top ten hold 6.5% to 8.5%. The CDR3 has 13 residues. Trimming cost V 4 bases and J 6 bases, with 10 bases left between them. CDR1 is MNHEY and CDR2 is SVGAGI in the germline V gene. In regard to this clonotype: Antigen: not known.

Healthy Caucasian individuals from Russia aged roughly 6 to 90 served as donors. This chain joins TRBV6-5 and TRBJ2-1; weak D call: TRBD1 (5 bases). Source material: blood. The TCR sequence derives from a woman in her 30s in good health. This CDR3 is CASSFRGPNEQFF. The DNA for the CDR3 is TGTGCCAGCAGTTTTAGGGGTCCCAATGAGCAGTTCTTC.